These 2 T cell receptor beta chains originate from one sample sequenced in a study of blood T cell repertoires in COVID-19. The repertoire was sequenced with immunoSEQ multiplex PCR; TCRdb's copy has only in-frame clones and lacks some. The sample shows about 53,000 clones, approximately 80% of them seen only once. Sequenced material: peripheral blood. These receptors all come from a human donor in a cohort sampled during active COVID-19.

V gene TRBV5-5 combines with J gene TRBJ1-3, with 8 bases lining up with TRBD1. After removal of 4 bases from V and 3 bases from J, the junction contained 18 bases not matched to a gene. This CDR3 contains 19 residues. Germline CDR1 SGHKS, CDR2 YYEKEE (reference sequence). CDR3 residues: CASSPGQGRTNELGNTIYF. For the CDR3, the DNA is TGTGCCAGCAGCCCCGGACAGGGCAGGACGAATGAACTTGGAAACACCATATATTTT.

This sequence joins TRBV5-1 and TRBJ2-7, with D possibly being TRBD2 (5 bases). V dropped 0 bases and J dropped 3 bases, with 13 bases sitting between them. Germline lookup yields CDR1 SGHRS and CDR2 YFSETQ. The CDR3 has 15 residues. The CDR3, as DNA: TGCGCCAGCAGCTTGGCCACCGGGGTAGGCTACGAGCAGTACTTC. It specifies CASSLATGVGYEQYF.